The 25 T cell receptor beta chains given below trace back to one sample, sequenced in a study of blood T cell repertoires in COVID-19. Measured with immunoSEQ multiplex PCR; TCRdb has only the in-frame clones, and not every one. The sample holds 100,000 or so clones; 84% are singletons and the top ten take around 10%. The specimen was peripheral blood. The receptors originated from a middle-aged man with active or convalescent COVID-19.

The gene calls are TRBV7-9 and TRBJ1-1; 7 positions agree with TRBD1. Trimming at V came to 5 bases and at J to 0 bases, leaving 3 bases not matched to a gene. The CDR3 covers 14 residues. From germline, CDR1 is SEHNR and CDR2 FQNEAQ (reference sequence). The CDR3 sequence: CASSTGTVNTEAFF. CDR3 nucleotides: TGTGCCAGCAGCACAGGGACAGTGAACACTGAAGCTTTCTTT. The whole variable domain, remainder taken from reference TRBV7-9 and TRBJ1-1, is DTGVSQNPRHKITKRGQNVTFRCDPISEHNRLYWYRQTLGQGPEFLTYFQNEAQLEKSRLLSDRFSAERPKGSFSTLEIQRTEQGDSAMYLCASSTGTVNTEAFFGQGTRLTVV.

As regards this clone: Being one base from a much bigger clone, this may be a read error. CDR3 loop: CANSSFRGSYEQYF. CDR3 nucleotide sequence: TGTGCCAACAGCTCATTCCGGGGATCCTACGAGCAGTACTTC. V usage is TRBV7-9 and J usage is TRBJ2-7; perhaps TRBD2 as D (5 bases). The CDR3 runs to 14 residues. Germline V lookup: CDR1 SEHNR, CDR2 FQNEAQ (reference sequence). The full variable domain, in which reference TRBV7-9 and TRBJ2-7 provide the parts outside the CDR3, is DTGVSQNPRHKITKRGQNVTFRCDPISEHNRLYWYRQTLGQGPEFLTYFQNEAQLEKSRLLSDRFSAERPKGSFSTLEIQRTEQGDSAMYLCANSSFRGSYEQYFGPGTRLTVT.

The CDR3 bases are TGTGCCAGCAGCTTAGGGGGTGTCGGCGGGGAGCAGTACTTC. Protein product: CASSLGGVGGEQYF. The V and J genes are TRBV7-2 and TRBJ2-7, with D maybe TRBD2 (5 bases). This CDR3 is 14 amino acids long. Trimming took off 1 base at V and 7 bases at J, with 14 bases between the two ends. Germline V gene sequence: CDR1 SGHTA, CDR2 FQGNSA.

V is TRBV28 and J is TRBJ1-5; D unresolved. The germline V gene encodes CDR1 MDHEN and CDR2 SYDVKM. Trimming cost V 3 bases and J 0 bases, with 9 bases left between them. This CDR3 contains 15 residues. In nucleotides, the CDR3 is TGTGCCAGCAGTTTCCCCCAGTATAGCAATCAGCCCCAGCATTTT. As protein: CASSFPQYSNQPQHF. The full variable domain, in which reference TRBV28 and TRBJ1-5 provide the parts outside the CDR3, is DVKVTQSSRYLVKRTGEKVFLECVQDMDHENMFWYRQDPGLGLRLIYFSYDVKMKEKGDIPEGYSVSREKKERFSLILESASTNQTSMYLCASSFPQYSNQPQHFGDGTRLSIL.

This clone was detected only once. The chain employs TRBV30 and TRBJ2-7; D possibly corresponds to TRBD2 (6 bases). V lost 2 bases, J lost 2 bases, and 16 bases lay in between. The CDR3 consists of 15 residues. Germline values: CDR1 GTSNPN, CDR2 SVGIG (reference sequence). CDR3 loop: CAWSSQGRGAYEQYF. Written as DNA, the CDR3 is TGTGCCTGGAGTTCACAAGGGCGGGGTGCCTACGAGCAGTACTTC.

The rearrangement uses TRBV3-1 (or the pseudogene TRBV3-2) and TRBJ2-2; 10 bases match TRBD1. CDR3 size: 16 residues. Germline trimming cut 4 bases from V and 5 bases from J; bases unmatched to any gene: 7. The germline gives CDR1 LGHDT, CDR2 YNNKEL (reference sequence). DNA for the CDR3: TGTGCCAGCAGCCCGAGAAAGGGACAGGGGACCGGGGAGCTGTTTTTT. The encoded protein is CASSPRKGQGTGELFF.

The chain carries TRBV12-3 or TRBV12-4 and TRBJ1-4; D gene uncertain. The CDR3 covers 13 residues. Trimming cost V 3 bases and J 10 bases, with 12 bases left between them. CDR3: CASSFGREGKLFF. As DNA, the CDR3 is TGTGCCAGCAGTTTCGGACGCGAGGGAAAACTGTTTTTT.

This clone was counted a few times. The same CDR3 arises from other DNA sequences in this sample as well. The chain links TRBV9 to TRBJ1-3; D is unclear. Per the germline V gene, CDR1 is SGDLS and CDR2 is YYNGEE. The CDR3 sequence is 15 residues long. Trimming left V 2 bases short and J 0 bases short, with 9 bases between. This chain's CDR3 is CASSVDSSSGNTIYF. CDR3 in DNA: TGTGCCAGCAGCGTGGACTCAAGCTCTGGAAACACCATATATTTT. Full variable domain (rest looked up from reference TRBV9 and TRBJ1-3): DSGVTQTPKHLITATGQRVTLRCSPRSGDLSVYWYQQSLDQGLQFLIQYYNGEERAKGNILERFSAQQFPDLHSELNLSSLELGDSALYFCASSVDSSSGNTIYFGEGSWLTVV.

The V call is TRBV7-9, the J call TRBJ1-5; 9 positions agree with TRBD1. The germline V gene has CDR1 SEHNR and CDR2 FQNEAQ (reference sequence). This CDR3 comprises 16 residues. J lost 5 bases, V lost 5 bases, and 10 bases had no gene match. This chain's CDR3 is CASSRQGTGLDQPQHF. The CDR3 DNA is TGTGCCAGCAGCCGCCAAGGGACAGGGCTTGATCAGCCCCAGCATTTT.

This clone came up once. The chain has TRBV19 and TRBJ1-3; possibly TRBD1 for D (5 bases). Per germline, CDR1 LNHDA and CDR2 SQIVND (reference sequence). The CDR3 is made up of 15 amino acids. V lost 6 bases to trimming and J lost 0 bases, with 12 bases between them. The CDR3 coding sequence is TGTGCCAGTAGCACCTCGGGGGGCTCTGGAAACACCATATATTTT. This sequence encodes CASSTSGGSGNTIYF.

The chain combines TRBV10-2 with TRBJ1-2, with unresolved D. The V end was cut by 3 bases, the J end by 4 bases, with 9 bases between. Germline-derived CDR1 and CDR2 are WSHSY and SAAADI. CDR3 length: 13 amino acids. The CDR3 loop reads CASSDPNFYGYTF. The CDR3 bases are TGCGCCAGCAGTGACCCCAATTTCTATGGCTACACCTTC.

The chain is built from TRBV29-1 and TRBJ2-1, with D possibly being TRBD1 (5 bases). The CDR3 has 12 amino acids. Trimming took off 1 base at V and 15 bases at J, with 16 bases between the two ends. CDR1 is SQVTM and CDR2 is ANQGSEA in the germline V gene. CDR3 region: CSVEAPGFLLFF. The CDR3 region has the DNA TGCAGCGTTGAAGCGCCAGGGTTTCTGTTGTTCTTC.

The V gene is TRBV5-5, the J gene TRBJ2-1; TRBD2 agrees at 9 bases. Germline V gene lookup returns CDR1 SGHKS and CDR2 YYEKEE (reference sequence). Trimming took 3 bases from V and 0 from J; bases not matched to a gene: 13. This CDR3 spans 19 amino acids. CDR3 sequence (DNA): TGTGCCAGCAGCTGGGTGGCGAGCGGGGGGCTGAGCTCCTACAATGAGCAGTTCTTC. Amino acids: CASSWVASGGLSSYNEQFF.

This sequence joins TRBV6-5 and TRBJ1-4, with 12 bases that match TRBD1. In germline, CDR1 is MNHEY, CDR2 SVGAGI. The CDR3 extends over 15 amino acids. J lost 8 bases, V lost 0 bases, and 1 base had no gene match. As DNA, the CDR3 is TGTGCCAGCAGTTACTCCGGGACAGGGGGCGAAAAACTGTTTTTT. It is translated as CASSYSGTGGEKLFF.

The genes are TRBV6-2 or TRBV6-3 and TRBJ2-2, with D uncertain. CDR3 size: 13 residues. The germline gives CDR1 MNHEY, CDR2 SVGEGT. Trimming left V 3 bases short and J 1 base short, with 3 bases between. CDR3 sequence reads: CASSYQNTGELFF. The CDR3 DNA is TGTGCCAGCAGTTATCAGAACACCGGGGAGCTGTTTTTT.

A single count supports this clone. This sequence joins TRBV3-1 (or the pseudogene TRBV3-2) and TRBJ1-6; possible D gene TRBD1, 5 bases. The CDR3 is made up of 14 amino acids. Germline loops: CDR1 LGHDT, CDR2 YNNKEL (reference sequence). V was cut by 6 bases and J by 0 bases, with 6 bases left in between. The CDR3 DNA reads as TGTGCCAGCAGGGACAACTCCTATAATTCACCCCTCCACTTT. Its translation is CASRDNSYNSPLHF.

The chain employs TRBV9 and TRBJ1-1; tentatively, D is TRBD1 (5 bases). The germline V and J ends were trimmed by 1 base and 5 bases, with 9 bases remaining between them. Per germline, CDR1 SGDLS and CDR2 YYNGEE. This CDR3 has 13 residues. The CDR3 DNA reads as TGTGCCAGCAGCGTATCCAGGGAAACTGAAGCTTTCTTT. Amino acids: CASSVSRETEAFF.

The V gene is TRBV6-1, the J gene TRBJ2-3; TRBD2 matches at 8 bases. CDR1 and CDR2 (germline): MNHNS, SASEGT. V was clipped by 2 bases and J by 2 bases; unmatched bases: 6. The CDR3 is made up of 16 amino acids. CDR3 protein: CASSEYGSGVTDTQYF. As DNA, the CDR3 is TGTGCCAGCAGTGAATATGGTAGCGGGGTCACAGATACGCAGTATTTT.

V usage is TRBV4-1 and J usage is TRBJ1-5; TRBD1 is a possible D gene (6 bases). V dropped 0 bases and J dropped 0 bases, with 18 bases sitting between them. The CDR3 runs to 19 residues. The germline gives CDR1 MGHRA, CDR2 YSYEKL. The CDR3 coding sequence is TGCGCCAGCAGCCAAGATCAGGAGGACAGCACGTATAGCAATCAGCCCCAGCATTTT. Translation gives CASSQDQEDSTYSNQPQHF.

V is TRBV24-1 and J is TRBJ2-1; 9 bases align to TRBD2. The CDR3 spans 16 residues. Germline assignment: CDR1 KGHDR and CDR2 SFDVKD. J was trimmed by 8 bases and V by 7 bases; bases with no gene match: 14. CDR3 nucleotides: TGTGCCACCAGCACTCCGACCCCTAGCGGGGTCTATGAGCAGTTCTTC. As protein: CATSTPTPSGVYEQFF.

The chain carries TRBV7-6 and TRBJ2-1; 11 nucleotides align to TRBD2. Germline CDR1 and CDR2: SGHVS and FNYEAQ. The CDR3 sequence is 16 residues long. V was pared by 0 bases and J by 7 bases, with 5 bases of the junction left unmatched. In nucleotides, the CDR3 is TGTGCCAGCAGCTTAGCGCTACTAGCGGGGGTTAATGAGCAGTTCTTC. It translates to CASSLALLAGVNEQFF.

V usage is TRBV9 and J usage is TRBJ1-1, with 9 bases lining up with TRBD1. The germline gives CDR1 SGDLS, CDR2 YYNGEE. V was clipped by 8 bases and J by 1 base; unmatched bases: 6. The CDR3 is 14 residues long. The CDR3 nucleotides read TGTGCCAGTCGGACAGGGGAGGGGAACACTGAAGCTTTCTTT. This sequence encodes CASRTGEGNTEAFF.

This chain uses TRBV7-9 with TRBJ2-2, with D maybe TRBD2 (5 bases). The CDR3 is 18 amino acids. Trimming pared 3 bases from V and 4 bases from J, leaving 21 bases between. Per the germline V gene, CDR1 is SEHNR and CDR2 is FQNEAQ (reference sequence). CDR3 nucleotides: TGTGCCAGCAGCTTGGAGGTCGGGGTAGAACGACTCACCGGGGAGCTGTTTTTT. Translation gives CASSLEVGVERLTGELFF.

The chain carries TRBV7-2 and TRBJ1-2; possibly TRBD1 for D (5 bases). This CDR3 spans 16 amino acids. CDR1 SGHTA and CDR2 FQGNSA come from the germline V gene. The germline V and J ends were trimmed by 5 bases and 0 bases, with 16 bases remaining between them. Written as DNA, the CDR3 is TGTGCCAGCAGCCCCGGGGGTCGGGAGACTAACTATGGCTACACCTTC. Amino acid sequence: CASSPGGRETNYGYTF.

This clone was observed a few times. This chain connects TRBV5-6 to TRBJ1-1, with D possibly matching TRBD1 (6 bases). V lost 0 bases, J lost 8 bases, and 11 bases lay in between. The CDR3 sequence is 13 residues long. The germline V gene has CDR1 SGHDT and CDR2 YYEEEE. The CDR3 region is CASSLGGQKEAFF. CDR3 sequence (DNA): TGTGCCAGCAGCTTGGGTGGACAGAAAGAAGCTTTCTTT.